The source of this T cell receptor (beta chain) is a study of early T cells in non-severe SARS-CoV-2 infection. Each cDNA molecule carried a unique molecular identifier. Using its own MiXCR run on the 5' RACE reads, TCRdb lists one record per CDR3 protein. This table holds some 70,000 distinct CDR3 sequences, approximately 12% found once. This CDR3 has 13 residues. V was trimmed by 5 bases and J by 2 bases, leaving 10 bases between them. Per germline, CDR1 SGHVT and CDR2 SQSDAQ. There are many counts of this clonotype. Sequencing was performed on whole blood. This receptor was identified in an adult who was a healthcare worker with PCR-confirmed SARS-CoV-2 infection or an uninfected control (not recorded which). This chain uses TRBV7-4 with TRBJ2-7, with D unresolved. The CDR3 spells CASSPRAAYEQYF. Here the CDR3 DNA reads TGTGCCAGCAGCCCCCGGGCGGCCTACGAGCAGTACTTC.